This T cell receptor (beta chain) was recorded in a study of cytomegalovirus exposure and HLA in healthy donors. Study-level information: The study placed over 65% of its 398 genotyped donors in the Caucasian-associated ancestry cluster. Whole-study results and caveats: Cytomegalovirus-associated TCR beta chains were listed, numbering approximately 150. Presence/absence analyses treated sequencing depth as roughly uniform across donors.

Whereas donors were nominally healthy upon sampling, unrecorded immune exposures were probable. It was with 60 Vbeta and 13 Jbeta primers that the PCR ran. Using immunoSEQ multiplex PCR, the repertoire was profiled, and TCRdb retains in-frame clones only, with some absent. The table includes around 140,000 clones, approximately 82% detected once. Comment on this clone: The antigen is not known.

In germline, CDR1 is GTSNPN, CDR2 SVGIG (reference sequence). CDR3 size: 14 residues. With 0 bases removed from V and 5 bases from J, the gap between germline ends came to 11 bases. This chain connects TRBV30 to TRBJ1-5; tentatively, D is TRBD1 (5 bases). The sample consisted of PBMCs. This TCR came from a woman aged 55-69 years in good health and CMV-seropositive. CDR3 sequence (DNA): TGTGCCTGGAGTGTAGGCAGGGTGTATCAGCCCCAGCATTTT. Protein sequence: CAWSVGRVYQPQHF.